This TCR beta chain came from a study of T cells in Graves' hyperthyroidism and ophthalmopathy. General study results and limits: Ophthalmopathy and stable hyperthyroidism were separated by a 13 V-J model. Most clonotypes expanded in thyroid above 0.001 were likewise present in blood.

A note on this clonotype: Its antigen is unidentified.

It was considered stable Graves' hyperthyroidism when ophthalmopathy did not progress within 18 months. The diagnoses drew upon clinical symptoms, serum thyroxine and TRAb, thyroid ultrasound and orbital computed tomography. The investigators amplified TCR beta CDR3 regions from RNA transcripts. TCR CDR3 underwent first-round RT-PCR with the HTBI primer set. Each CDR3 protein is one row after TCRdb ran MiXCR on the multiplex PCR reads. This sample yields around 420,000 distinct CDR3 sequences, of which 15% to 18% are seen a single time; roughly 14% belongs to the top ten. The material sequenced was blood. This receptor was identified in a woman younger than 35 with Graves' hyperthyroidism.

CDR3 amino acids: CASSQGGLINTEAFF. In DNA, the CDR3 is TGCGCCAGCAGCCAGGGGGGACTGATTAACACTGAAGCTTTCTTT. This chain links TRBV4-1 with TRBJ1-1; D is perhaps TRBD1 (5 bases). The length of the CDR3 is 15 residues. V dropped 3 bases and J dropped 2 bases, with 13 bases sitting between them. Germline CDR1 reads MGHRA; CDR2 reads YSYEKL.